This TCR beta chain derives from a study of blood T cell repertoires in COVID-19. Across the study: The study drew acute and convalescent COVID-19 samples from the United States, Italy and Spain. T cells, B-cell-depleted T cells, or PBMCs provided the cDNA or gDNA that served as material.

Germline CDR1 and CDR2: MNHNS and SASEGT. V lost 2 bases to trimming and J lost 0 bases, with 10 bases between them. CDR3 size: 15 residues. In the original workflow: Estimation of nucleated cell counts relied on the amplification of reference gene primers. Profiling relied on immunoSEQ multiplex PCR, and the TCRdb table lists in-frame clones only, not all of them. D and trimming were read from the DNA, whereas the V and J calls and clone size are those reported in that table. The repertoire holds 140,000 or so clones, with around 90% as singletons. The receptor comes from a human donor in a cohort sampled during active COVID-19. The sequenced sample consisted of peripheral blood. The chain links TRBV6-1 to TRBJ2-5, with D maybe TRBD2 (5 bases). The CDR3 loop reads CASSERQRYQETQYF. In nucleotides, the CDR3 is TGTGCCAGCAGTGAAAGGCAGCGGTACCAAGAGACCCAGTACTTC.